Below are 32 T cell receptor beta chains sequenced from a single sample in a study of blood T cell repertoires in COVID-19. Profiled with immunoSEQ multiplex PCR; TCRdb holds only in-frame clones, not every one. The table includes roughly 250,000 clones, 65% to 85% detected once. Sequences were obtained from peripheral blood. The receptor source for this set is a person aged 65 to 85 with COVID-19, enrolled during active disease.

The rearrangement links TRBV27 to TRBJ2-7; TRBD1 matches at 9 bases. Losses at the gene ends were 0 bases for V and 2 bases for J; bases not matched to a gene: 2. Germline CDR1 MNHEY, CDR2 SMNVEV (reference sequence). The CDR3 has 15 amino acids. The CDR3 protein is CASSLSGQGAYEQYF. CDR3 in DNA: TGTGCCAGCAGTTTATCGGGACAGGGTGCCTACGAGCAGTACTTC.

V is TRBV6-2 or TRBV6-3 and J is TRBJ1-2; 9 nucleotides line up with TRBD1. After removal of 7 bases from V and 8 bases from J, the junction contained 20 bases not matched to a gene. This CDR3 has 17 residues. Germline V gives CDR1 MNHEY, CDR2 SVGEGT. This CDR3 is CASTPNRVQGAKKGYTF. Here the CDR3 DNA reads TGTGCCAGCACCCCCAATCGTGTACAGGGGGCTAAGAAGGGCTACACCTTC.

This chain connects TRBV11-2 to TRBJ1-1; TRBD1 aligns across 8 bases. CDR1 is SGHAT and CDR2 is FQNNGV in the germline V gene. V lost 1 base, J lost 11 bases, and 6 bases stayed unmatched. The CDR3 is 13 amino acids. CDR3 loop: CASSLGTGGLAFF. CDR3 DNA sequence: TGTGCCAGCAGCTTAGGAACAGGGGGGTTGGCTTTCTTT.

V gene TRBV19 combines with J gene TRBJ2-3; D not resolved. With 10 bases removed from V and 0 bases from J, the gap between germline ends came to 32 bases. Per germline, CDR1 LNHDA and CDR2 SQIVND (reference sequence). CDR3 size: 20 residues. The CDR3 nucleotides are TGTGCCATTACCCCAGCAAGACTTAGGCAGCGAAGACTTAGCACAGATACGCAGTATTTT. Translation gives CAITPARLRQRRLSTDTQYF.

The V gene is TRBV25-1, the J gene TRBJ2-2; possible D gene TRBD1, 6 bases. The CDR3 runs to 18 residues. Trimming removed 4 bases from V and 4 bases from J, with 22 bases in between. CDR1 MGHDK and CDR2 SYGVNS come from the germline V gene. The DNA for the CDR3 is TGTGCCAGCAGTGCTAAAACAGGGTGGGTTCAATCCACCGGGGAGCTGTTTTTT. Its protein product is CASSAKTGWVQSTGELFF. Filled out from reference TRBV25-1 and TRBJ2-2, the complete variable domain reads EADIYQTPRYLVIGTGKKITLECSQTMGHDKMYWYQQDPGMELHLIHYSYGVNSTEKGDLSSESTVSRIRTEHFPLTLESARPSHTSQYLCASSAKTGWVQSTGELFFGEGSRLTVL.

The chain couples TRBV19 to TRBJ2-7; TRBD2 matches 8 bases. The V gene end was trimmed by 10 bases and the J gene end by 4 bases; junction bases not matched to a gene: 9. Germline values: CDR1 LNHDA, CDR2 SQIVND (reference sequence). The CDR3 loop spans 13 amino acids. The CDR3 region is CATRGTSRYEQYF. CDR3 in DNA: TGTGCCACCCGTGGGACTAGTCGATACGAGCAGTACTTC.

The rearrangement uses TRBV6-5 and TRBJ1-4, with 9 positions matching TRBD1. V was pared by 7 bases and J by 4 bases, with 7 bases of the junction left unmatched. The length of the CDR3 is 15 residues. From germline, CDR1 is MNHEY and CDR2 SVGAGI. The CDR3 coding sequence is TGTGCCAGCAAACCACAGGGGGCAATTAATGAAAAACTGTTTTTT. Its protein product is CASKPQGAINEKLFF.

The chain combines TRBV9 with TRBJ2-3; D unclear. From germline, CDR1 is SGDLS and CDR2 YYNGEE. There are 14 residues in the CDR3. V was trimmed by 3 bases and J by 0 bases, leaving 8 bases between them. For the CDR3, the DNA is TGTGCCAGCAGCGGGAGTTCTAGCACAGATACGCAGTATTTT. Amino acid sequence: CASSGSSSTDTQYF.

Regarding this clone: One end of the junction does not line up with germline, which may come from a read error. This rearrangement joins TRBV6-5 to TRBJ2-7; D unresolved. The CDR3 runs 12 residues. Germline CDR1 is MNHEY and CDR2 is SVGAGI. The DNA of the CDR3 is TGTGCCACCAACCAGGAATCCTACGGGCAGTACTTC. Translating gives CATNQESYGQYF.

The chain joins TRBV3-1 (or the pseudogene TRBV3-2) to TRBJ2-5, with 11 nucleotides matching TRBD2. The CDR3 runs to 15 residues. Per the germline V gene, CDR1 is LGHDT and CDR2 is YNNKEL (reference sequence). The ends lost 1 base at V and 4 bases at J; junction bases unmatched: 2. The CDR3 coding sequence is TGTGCCAGCAGCCAAGGCACTAGCGGGGGAGAGACCCAGTACTTC. Its protein product is CASSQGTSGGETQYF.

V is TRBV5-1 and J is TRBJ1-3; D is perhaps TRBD1 (6 bases). The germline gives CDR1 SGHRS, CDR2 YFSETQ. V shed 0 bases and J shed 4 bases, with 14 bases lying between them. This CDR3 is 16 amino acids long. The CDR3 spells CASSLAQGRGGNTIYF. The CDR3 DNA is TGCGCCAGCAGCTTGGCGCAGGGGCGCGGAGGAAACACCATATATTTT. The full variable domain, rest sourced from reference TRBV5-1 and TRBJ1-3, is KAGVTQTPRYLIKTRGQQVTLSCSPISGHRSVSWYQQTPGQGLQFLFEYFSETQRNKGNFPGRFSGRQFSNSRSEMNVSTLELGDSALYLCASSLAQGRGGNTIYFGEGSWLTVV.

The rearrangement links TRBV7-2 to TRBJ2-1, with TRBD2 matching over 10 bases. The germline CDR1 and CDR2 sequences are SGHTA and FQGNSA. V was clipped by 2 bases and J by 9 bases; unmatched bases: 10. CDR3 length: 16 amino acids. The CDR3 sequence: CASSLIPGTSVPEQFF. The CDR3 nucleotides are TGTGCCAGCAGCTTAATCCCGGGGACTAGCGTCCCTGAGCAGTTCTTC.

The chain uses TRBV5-6 and TRBJ2-5; 7 bases are a match to TRBD2. From germline, CDR1 is SGHDT and CDR2 YYEEEE. The CDR3 has 18 amino acids. Trimming took 4 bases from V and 0 from J; bases not matched to a gene: 15. The CDR3: CASSPFLGGGDYQETQYF. CDR3 DNA sequence: TGTGCCAGCAGCCCCTTCCTCGGCGGGGGAGACTACCAAGAGACCCAGTACTTC.

The V gene is TRBV28, the J gene TRBJ1-1, with D uncertain. Trimming shortened V by 2 bases and J by 2 bases, and 9 bases separated the two germline ends. In germline, CDR1 is MDHEN, CDR2 SYDVKM. The CDR3 has 14 residues. The CDR3, as DNA: TGTGCCAGCAGTTTAGGAGGGTTCAACACTGAAGCTTTCTTT. Encoded protein: CASSLGGFNTEAFF.

V usage is TRBV6-5 and J usage is TRBJ1-6; 8 bases agree with TRBD1. J was trimmed by 7 bases and V by 6 bases; bases with no gene match: 2. The CDR3 has 13 residues. In germline, CDR1 is MNHEY, CDR2 SVGAGI. The CDR3 region has the DNA TGTGCCAGCAGCGGGGACAGGAATTCACCCCTCCACTTT. It translates to CASSGDRNSPLHF.

The chain recombines TRBV5-6 with TRBJ1-1; 9 bases align to TRBD1. The CDR3 runs to 13 residues. The germline gives CDR1 SGHDT, CDR2 YYEEEE. V lost 4 bases to trimming and J lost 8 bases; unmatched junction nucleotides: 6. CDR3 nucleotide sequence: TGTGCCAGCAGCCGACAGGGGGGTCTAGAAGCTTTCTTT. Residues: CASSRQGGLEAFF.

The rearrangement uses TRBV28 and TRBJ2-7; TRBD2 might be the D (5 bases). V shed 1 base and J shed 0 bases, with 19 bases lying between them. The CDR3 loop spans 18 amino acids. The V gene's germline CDR1 is MDHEN and CDR2 SYDVKM. Here the CDR3 reads CASSLSVGRVRSSYEQYF. The CDR3 nucleotides are TGTGCCAGCAGTTTATCCGTCGGGCGGGTAAGGAGCTCCTACGAGCAGTACTTC.

The gene calls are TRBV19 and TRBJ2-5, with 10 bases aligning to TRBD2. CDR3 length: 19 amino acids. The V segment lost 5 bases and the J segment 2 bases; nucleotides outside the gene matches: 17. Germline loops: CDR1 LNHDA, CDR2 SQIVND (reference sequence). CDR3 nucleotides: TGTGCCAGTAGTTGGGGGAAAACTAGCGGGAAAATCGGGCAAGAGACCCAGTACTTC. Encoded protein: CASSWGKTSGKIGQETQYF.

The V gene is TRBV21-1, the J gene TRBJ1-6; no check of the table's D call, TRBD1, against the DNA was made. TRBV21-1 is flagged as a pseudogene. The CDR3 runs 17 residues. CDR3 bases: TGTGCCAGCAGCAAAGCCCGGACAAGAGCTCCCCATTCACCCCTCCACTTT. This codes for CASSKARTRAPHSPLHF.

The rearrangement uses TRBV29-1 and TRBJ2-1, with D possibly matching TRBD2 (6 bases). CDR1 and CDR2 (germline): SQVTM, ANQGSEA. Between the trimmed V and J ends, which lost 4 bases and 0 bases, there was a span of 13 bases. The CDR3 length is 15 residues. In nucleotides, the CDR3 is TGCAGCGTTGTAGGAGGGGCTAGCTCCTACAATGAGCAGTTCTTC. It specifies CSVVGGASSYNEQFF.

This chain links TRBV5-8 with TRBJ2-7; 11 bases are a match to TRBD2. The CDR3 extends over 15 amino acids. V gave up 2 bases and J gave up 3 bases; unmatched junction bases: 4. Germline V CDR1 and CDR2: SGHTS, YDEGEE. The CDR3 sequence is CASSFGTSGFYEQYF. In nucleotides, the CDR3 is TGTGCCAGCAGCTTTGGGACTAGCGGTTTCTACGAGCAGTACTTC.

The chain employs TRBV5-5 and TRBJ2-7; the D gene is possibly TRBD1 (6 bases). Germline CDR1 SGHKS, CDR2 YYEKEE (reference sequence). The CDR3 spans 14 residues. V was cut by 0 bases and J by 5 bases, with 12 bases left in between. CDR3 coding DNA: TGTGCCAGCAGCTTGGTGGACAGTGTACACGAGCAGTACTTC. Amino acids: CASSLVDSVHEQYF.

CDR3 region: CASSFRTESSYEQYF. CDR3 nucleotide sequence: TGTGCCAGCAGCTTTCGGACAGAGTCGTCCTACGAGCAGTACTTC. The V call is TRBV5-4, the J call TRBJ2-7, with TRBD1 as a possible D gene (6 bases). In germline, CDR1 is SGHNT, CDR2 YYREEE (reference sequence). Between the trimmed V and J ends, which lost 2 bases and 1 base, there was a span of 13 bases. The CDR3 extends over 15 amino acids.

The genes are TRBV7-2 and TRBJ2-1; 9 bases match TRBD2. CDR1 is SGHTA, CDR2 FQGNSA, per germline. The CDR3 spans 14 residues. V trimming: 5 bases; J trimming: 7 bases; junction bases outside the gene matches: 6. The CDR3 is CASSRRGGGNEQFF. CDR3 nucleotides: TGTGCCAGCAGCAGGCGGGGGGGCGGGAATGAGCAGTTCTTC.

This chain uses TRBV15 with TRBJ1-6, with 7 nucleotides matching TRBD1. The CDR3 sequence is 12 residues long. Trimming at V came to 8 bases and at J to 11 bases, leaving 6 bases not matched to a gene. Looked up from germline, CDR1 is LNHNV and CDR2 is YYDKDF (reference sequence). The CDR3 loop reads CATEKQGTPLHF. The CDR3 DNA follows: TGTGCCACCGAAAAACAGGGGACACCCCTCCACTTT. The full variable domain, completed using reference TRBV15 and TRBJ1-6, is DAMVIQNPRYQVTQFGKPVTLSCSQTLNHNVMYWYQQKSSQAPKLLFHYYDKDFNNEADTPDNFQSRRPNTSFCFLDIRSPGLGDTAMYLCATEKQGTPLHFGNGTRLTVT.

V gene TRBV5-4 combines with J gene TRBJ1-4; D not resolved. The V and J ends lost 3 bases and 3 bases respectively, with 12 bases between them. The CDR3 covers 15 residues. The germline V gene encodes CDR1 SGHNT and CDR2 YYREEE (reference sequence). This chain's CDR3 is CASSSHRTANEKLFF. CDR3 coding DNA: TGTGCCAGCAGCTCACACAGAACCGCTAATGAAAAACTGTTTTTT. The variable domain in full, with the rest retrieved from reference TRBV5-4 and TRBJ1-4, is ETGVTQSPTHLIKTRGQQVTLRCSSQSGHNTVSWYQQALGQGPQFIFQYYREEENGRGNFPPRFSGLQFPNYSSELNVNALELDDSALYLCASSSHRTANEKLFFGSGTQLSVL.

The J gene is TRBJ2-7, the V gene TRBV5-4; TRBD1 agrees at 8 bases. CDR3 length: 15 residues. Unmatched junction bases numbered 6, after V lost 1 base and J lost 3 bases. The germline V gene encodes CDR1 SGHNT and CDR2 YYREEE (reference sequence). DNA for the CDR3: TGTGCCAGCAGCTTGTTTTCCACAGGGGGCTACGAGCAGTACTTC. It translates to CASSLFSTGGYEQYF.

The chain recombines TRBV7-9 with TRBJ2-7; weak D call: TRBD2 (5 bases). V lost 5 bases, J lost 0 bases, and 14 bases lay in between. CDR3 length: 15 amino acids. Germline V gene sequence: CDR1 SEHNR, CDR2 FQNEAQ (reference sequence). CDR3 amino acids: CASSASGLHSYEQYF. CDR3 sequence (DNA): TGTGCCAGCAGCGCCTCCGGACTTCACTCCTACGAGCAGTACTTC.

V is TRBV7-2 and J is TRBJ2-5; D might be TRBD2 (5 bases). Between the trimmed V and J ends, which lost 4 bases and 5 bases, there was a span of 8 bases. The CDR3 covers 12 residues. CDR1 is SGHTA and CDR2 is FQGNSA in the germline V gene. For the CDR3, the DNA is TGTGCCAGCAGCTCAGGACTGGAGACCCAGTACTTC. Translated, it gives CASSSGLETQYF. Supplemented by reference TRBV7-2 and TRBJ2-5, the full variable domain reads GAGVSQSPSNKVTEKGKDVELRCDPISGHTALYWYRQSLGQGLEFLIYFQGNSAPDKSGLPSDRFSAERTGGSVSTLTIQRTQQEDSAVYLCASSSGLETQYFGPGTRLLVL.

The chain carries TRBV19 and TRBJ1-4, with TRBD1 matching over 7 bases. The V segment lost 5 bases and the J segment 14 bases; nucleotides outside the gene matches: 17. The CDR3 totals 15 residues. CDR1 and CDR2 from the germline V gene are LNHDA and SQIVND (reference sequence). Here the CDR3 reads CASSPNGQAFQRLFF. DNA for the CDR3: TGTGCCAGTAGTCCCAACGGACAGGCTTTCCAACGGCTGTTTTTT.

This rearrangement joins TRBV3-1 (or the pseudogene TRBV3-2) to TRBJ2-5; maybe TRBD1 (5 bases). V was cut by 1 base and J by 4 bases, with 16 bases left in between. The CDR3 covers 16 residues. Per germline, CDR1 LGHDT and CDR2 YNNKEL (reference sequence). The CDR3 is CASSQAPGLSGETQYF. The CDR3 nucleotides are TGTGCCAGCAGCCAAGCTCCAGGGTTGTCCGGAGAGACCCAGTACTTC.

This chain joins TRBV18 and TRBJ1-1; no clear D. The CDR3 spans 12 residues. V gave up 3 bases and J gave up 5 bases, with 7 bases separating them. Germline assignment: CDR1 KGHSH and CDR2 LQKENI. CDR3 loop: CASSPSMTEAFF. In nucleotides, the CDR3 is TGTGCCAGCTCACCTTCAATGACTGAAGCTTTCTTT.